A selection of T cell receptor beta chains follows, all from one sample in a study of T cell repertoires in cytomegalovirus infection. Their antigens remain unidentified. Using its own MiXCR run on the reads, TCRdb lists one record per CDR3 protein. The table shows approximately 730,000 distinct CDR3 sequences, with 29% occurring only once. The sample in question was cultured CD8+ T cells from PBMCs, obtained from culture after CMV antigen stimulation. These receptors all come from a human donor in good health (CMV status not recorded). Some clones in this sample may be carry-over from other donors' samples. CDR3s include the opening cysteine and the closing phenylalanine or tryptophan. The D gene is left open where the match is weak. Expanded clones are given a class, and other clones once, few, many or no size at all.

few	15	TRBV4-1	NA	TRBJ1-3	CASSQGPVSGNTIYF	TGCGCCAGCAGCCAAGGACCGGTCTCTGGAAACACCATATATTTT
few	16	TRBV27	NA	TRBJ2-7	CASSRRWSRESYEQYF	TGTGCCAGCAGTCGCCGGTGGAGTAGGGAATCCTACGAGCAGTACTTC
NA	14	TRBV6-6	TRBD1	TRBJ2-1	CASSYSGDSQEQFF	TGTGCCAGCAGTTATTCCGGGGACAGCCAAGAGCAGTTCTTC
many	11	TRBV7-9	NA	TRBJ2-7	CASSTNYEQYF	TGTGCCAGCAGCACCAACTACGAGCAGTACTTC
few	19	TRBV11-2	TRBD2	TRBJ2-2	CASSFYPGTSGGITGELFF	TGTGCCAGCAGCTTTTACCCCGGGACTAGCGGGGGGATTACCGGGGAGCTGTTTTTT
many	13	TRBV7-8	TRBD2	TRBJ2-1	CASNSPGGPEQFF	TGTGCCAGCAATTCCCCGGGGGGGCCTGAGCAGTTCTTC
NA	17	TRBV6-6	NA	TRBJ1-2	CASSYSIELPQNYGYTF	TGTGCCAGCAGTTACTCGATAGAGCTCCCTCAGAACTATGGCTACACCTTC
NA	14	TRBV20-1	NA	TRBJ1-2	CSASYRIGVYGYTF	TGCAGTGCTAGTTACCGCATCGGGGTCTATGGCTACACCTTC
NA	15	TRBV5-5	NA	TRBJ2-5	CASSLRTATQETQYF	TGTGCCAGCAGCTTAAGGACAGCCACCCAAGAGACCCAGTACTTC
NA	18	TRBV29-1	TRBD2	TRBJ2-1	CSVVPSSIAGGTLGEQFF	TGCAGCGTCGTACCTAGCTCGATAGCGGGGGGCACCTTAGGAGAGCAGTTCTTC
NA	12	TRBV27	TRBD2	TRBJ2-3	CASSFSGGAQYF	TGTGCCAGCAGCTTCAGCGGGGGTGCGCAGTATTTT
once	16	TRBV6-5	TRBD1	TRBJ2-1	CASSYNQGAISNEQFF	TGTGCCAGCAGTTACAATCAGGGGGCGATCAGCAATGAGCAGTTCTTC
NA	14	TRBV24-1	NA	TRBJ1-5	CATSDREIGQPQHF	TGTGCCACCAGTGATAGGGAGATTGGACAGCCCCAGCATTTT
few	15	TRBV19	TRBD1	TRBJ1-5	CASSLTGFSNQPQHF	TGTGCCAGTAGTTTGACAGGGTTCAGCAATCAGCCCCAGCATTTT
few	13	TRBV2	TRBD1	TRBJ1-5	CASDRGGNQPQHF	TGTGCCAGCGACAGGGGGGGCAATCAGCCCCAGCATTTT
NA	15	TRBV13	TRBD2	TRBJ2-4	CASSSGLEAKNIQYF	TGTGCCAGCAGCTCGGGACTAGAAGCCAAAAACATTCAGTACTTC
few	14	TRBV5-6	NA	TRBJ2-5	CASSLYHQPETQYF	TGTGCCAGCAGCTTGTACCATCAGCCAGAGACCCAGTACTTC
many	12	TRBV7-9	NA	TRBJ1-5	CASSLGGQPQHF	TGTGCCAGCAGCCTAGGGGGTCAGCCCCAGCATTTT
NA	15	TRBV19	NA	TRBJ2-3	CASSTGLLSPDTQYF	TGTGCCAGTAGTACGGGACTGTTGTCGCCAGATACGCAGTATTTT
NA	16	TRBV27	NA	TRBJ1-2	CASSYTRWGRSNGYTF	TGTGCCAGCAGTTACACGAGGTGGGGCAGGTCGAACGGCTACACCTTC
few	14	TRBV10-3	NA	TRBJ1-1	CAISEGGVGTEAFF	TGTGCCATCAGTGAGGGGGGGGTTGGCACTGAAGCTTTCTTT
NA	14	TRBV7-6	TRBD1	TRBJ2-1	CASSYAGQGDEQFF	TGTGCTAGCAGCTACGCCGGACAGGGCGATGAGCAGTTCTTC
few	15	TRBV10-3	TRBD2	TRBJ2-5	CAISDSSGGKETQYF	TGTGCCATCAGTGACTCTAGCGGGGGAAAGGAGACCCAGTACTTC
NA	14	TRBV7-9	NA	TRBJ2-3	CASSLDHVDDTQYF	TGTGCCAGCAGCTTAGATCACGTCGATGATACGCAGTATTTT
many	14	TRBV7-2	NA	TRBJ2-3	CASSFLQWRATQYF	TGTGCCAGCAGCTTTCTCCAGTGGCGCGCTACGCAGTATTTT
NA	14	TRBV6-1	TRBD1	TRBJ1-2	CASSGTGAYYGYTF	TGTGCCAGCAGTGGGACAGGTGCTTACTATGGCTACACCTTC
few	17	TRBV6-6	NA	TRBJ2-1	CASSYPREGSPYNEQFF	TGTGCCAGCAGTTACCCCCGAGAGGGTTCGCCCTACAATGAGCAGTTCTTC
NA	16	TRBV7-9	NA	TRBJ1-2	CASSLIAGGWPYGYTF	TGTGCCAGCAGCTTAATAGCGGGGGGGTGGCCATATGGCTACACCTTC
few	15	TRBV4-2	NA	TRBJ1-1	CASSQDRGMDTEAFF	TGTGCCAGCAGCCAAGATAGGGGCATGGACACTGAAGCTTTCTTT
NA	14	TRBV10-3	NA	TRBJ1-6	CAISETESNSPLHF	TGTGCCATCAGTGAAACGGAAAGCAATTCACCCCTCCACTTT
few	17	TRBV7-9	TRBD1	TRBJ1-1	CASSLRGNRGGSTEAFF	TGTGCCAGCAGCTTACGCGGGAACAGGGGAGGAAGCACTGAAGCTTTCTTT
few	12	TRBV4-1	TRBD1	TRBJ1-3	CASSQGSDRAYF	TGCGCCAGCAGCCAAGGTTCCGACAGGGCATATTTT
few	13	TRBV29-1	NA	TRBJ1-4	CSGRWMAHEKLFF	TGCAGCGGCCGCTGGATGGCTCATGAAAAACTGTTTTTT